Listed here is a single T cell receptor (beta chain). Time point meaning: newly diagnosed GD, antithyroid drugs for less than 3 months. After RNA was extracted from PBMCs, the TCR library was made from it. This record comes from a study of regulatory T cells in long-lasting Graves disease. V was clipped by 0 bases and J by 3 bases, with 19 bases between them. The CDR3 has 18 residues. CDR1 and CDR2 from the germline V gene are SGHDT and YYEEEE. Combining iRepertoire HTBI primers with Arm-PCR of CDR3 regions, the authors built TCR beta libraries. TCRdb reanalysed the multiplex PCR reads using MiXCR and keeps one entry per CDR3 protein. The repertoire holds about 400,000 distinct CDR3 sequences, with around 15% as singletons. The data were also submitted as part of a second study, on T cells in Graves' hyperthyroidism and ophthalmopathy.

This TCR was sampled from a woman younger than 35 with Graves disease. Sequencing used peripheral blood mononuclear cells (PBMCs), obtained at new diagnosis, from a patient treated with antithyroid drugs. The V and J genes are TRBV5-6 and TRBJ2-4; TRBD2 is a possible D gene (7 bases). CDR3 coding DNA: TGTGCCAGCAGCTTGGTCTCAACTCGGGGGGCCGGCAAAAACATTCAGTACTTC. Its protein product is CASSLVSTRGAGKNIQYF.